The subject of this entry is one TCR beta chain. Its cognate antigen has yet to be identified. Possible read error: a much larger clone is one base away. The library relied on PCR. The sequencing machine was an Illumina HiSeq 2500. TCR libraries were prepared with molecular barcoding, using unique molecular identifiers to normalize TCRbeta repertoire quantification. The public reads were reanalyzed by TCRdb: fastp trimming at Q25, MiXCR alignment, in-frame beta chains only. Rows are unified per CDR3 protein, each entry keeping the most common DNA and genes. For this sample the table gives about 230,000 distinct CDR3 sequences, of which about 11% were detected only once. About 28% of the sample comes from the top ten. This sample was taken from a study of T-cell reconstitution after alpha-beta-depleted transplantation in children (dated by TCRdb to between 2015 and 2016). In terms of the full investigation: T-cell immune reconstitution after TCRalphabeta/CD19-depleted allogeneic hematopoietic cell transplantation in children was quantitatively tracked in the study by means of TCR repertoire profiling. The research as a whole found: Over the following months the frequencies of hyperexpanded clones went down, and after one year T-cell counts and TCRbeta diversity were mostly credited to newly produced T cells. In some patients, the high TCRbeta diversity seen at day 60 was put down to recipient T cells and intrathymic progenitors that had survived conditioning. The apparently early alphabetaT-cell count recovery about two months after transplant was reportedly dependent on only several hundred rapidly expanded clones derived from non-depleted graft cells.

In the paper's terms, the treatment or condition label means: allogeneic hematopoietic cell transplantation with graft depleted of TCRalphabeta T cells and CD19 B cells. The transplant recipients were children given TCRalphabeta/CD19-depleted allogeneic hematopoietic cell grafts. This sample comprised PBMCs, obtained before TCRalphabeta/CD19-depleted stem cell transplant. The clonotype comes from a child under three years old with acute myeloid leukemia, due to receive a stem cell transplant.

The DNA reads TGTGTCAGCAGCCCGTGGGACCCGTATAACACCGGGGAGCTGTTTTTT. The translation is CVSSPWDPYNTGELFF. The chain links TRBV14 with TRBJ2-2; the D gene is tentatively TRBD1 or TRBD2, each matching 5 bases. CDR1 and CDR2, per the germline V gene, are SGHDN and FVKESK. The CDR3 covers 16 residues, taking in both the cysteine and the phenylalanine. The only DNA kept is the CDR3, 48 bases in frame from the first base.